This T cell receptor beta chain was documented in a study of post-analysis software for immune sequencing data (dated by TCRdb to 2014 to 2015). Study-wide context: Recorded disease courses included relapsing-remitting, secondary progressive and progressive-relapsing multiple sclerosis, with some patients lacking subtype annotation. The patient repertoires were compared against roughly 12 previously published healthy control repertoires obtained from donors aged 6 to 25 years. A subset of samples was prepared in parallel using single-end sample barcoding, then pooled and co-amplified after Illumina adapter ligation. Findings and caveats that apply to the study as a whole: Significantly lower normalized Chao1 diversity was found in multiple sclerosis patients than in controls, suggesting substantial peripheral T-cell clonal expansion. The multiple sclerosis patient group was slightly younger than the control group. Direct clustering with F measure revealed strong co-clustering of samples prepared in the same batch, which led to a batch-effect correction.

Receptor amplification or capture employed PCR. These reads were obtained on an Illumina HiSeq 2500. Unique molecular identifiers were incorporated into TCR beta cDNA libraries to reduce PCR and sequencing biases. Some 500,000 cDNA molecules were obtained for every 1 to 10 million input T cells, so each molecule roughly corresponded to one T cell. The patient libraries were prepared and sequenced with the same protocol used for the earlier healthy control dataset. Samples belonging to the same batch were prepared together, multiplexed and sequenced on a shared HiSeq lane. As for how the authors treated the data: MIGEC was used to process the raw barcoded reads, and molecular identifier groups with only a single read were discarded before consensus assembly and CDR3 extraction. Clonotype tables were post-analysed with VDJtools, and diversity was normalized by down-sampling all datasets to the smallest sample size. In repertoire overlap clustering, CDR3 amino acid sequences, but not nucleotide sequences, were matched to correct batch-related cross-sample contamination. The public reads were run again by TCRdb, first through fastp at Q25 and then through MiXCR, and only productive beta chains were kept. Identical CDR3 proteins give one entry, which carries the most common genes and DNA. For this entry, the V and J calls and clone size follow TCRdb and not the study's own pipeline. The sample yields hundreds of thousands of distinct CDR3 sequences; 25% to 30% were counted once. The top ten hold 0.56% of the sample.

To demonstrate the VDJtools post-analysis software, the study profiled TCR beta repertoires from the peripheral blood of 13 young patients with multiple sclerosis. The multiple sclerosis patients were children and adolescents ranging in age from roughly 6 to 16 years. A remark on this clonotype: No cognate antigen has been identified for it. Base quality data are lacking; no much larger clone is found one base away.

This receptor was obtained from a girl aged 5-17 years with multiple sclerosis. The specimen sequenced was blood.

The DNA reads as follows: TGTGCCAGCAGTGACAGACTATCTCCCCCTAATCAGCCCCAGCATTTT. Its amino acids are CASSDRLSPPNQPQHF. The chain is assembled from TRBV6-1 and TRBJ1-5; the D segment cannot be called with confidence. The CDR3 sequence holds 16 residues, the cysteine and phenylalanine included. The entry retains the CDR3 DNA only, 48 bases that are in frame from base 1. The trim is 3 bases for V and 4 bases for J, with a gap of 16 bases between the germline ends. The germline V gene specifies MNHNS as CDR1 and SASEGT as CDR2.